The entry below gives a single TCR beta chain sequence along with its context. The lymph nodes were axillary draining lymph nodes from breast cancer patients. The data derive from a study of breast tumors, draining lymph nodes, adjacent tissues. TCRdb re-called the multiplex PCR reads through MiXCR, storing one row per CDR3 protein. The sample shows 200,000 to 300,000 distinct CDR3 sequences, 30% of them seen only once. The germline V gene encodes CDR1 KGHSH and CDR2 LQKENI. This CDR3 spans 13 amino acids. Trimming cost V 3 bases and J 7 bases, with 9 bases left between them. Sequencing was done on a sample of axillary lymph node tissue. The sequence was obtained from a female donor with breast cancer. Some clones in this sample may be carry-over from other donors' samples. The V gene is TRBV18, the J gene TRBJ1-4; no definite D call. CDR3 sequence reads: CASSPESGEKLFF. In nucleotides, the CDR3 is TGTGCCAGCTCACCCGAGAGCGGTGAAAAACTGTTTTTT.